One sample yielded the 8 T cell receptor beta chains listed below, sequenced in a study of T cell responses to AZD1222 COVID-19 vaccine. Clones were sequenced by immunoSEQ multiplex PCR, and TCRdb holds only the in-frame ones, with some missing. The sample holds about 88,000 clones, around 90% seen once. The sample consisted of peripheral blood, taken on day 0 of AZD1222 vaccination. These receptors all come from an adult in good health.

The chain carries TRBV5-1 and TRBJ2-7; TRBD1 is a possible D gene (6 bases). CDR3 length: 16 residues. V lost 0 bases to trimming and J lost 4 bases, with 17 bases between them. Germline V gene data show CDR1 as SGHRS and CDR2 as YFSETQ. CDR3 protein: CASSLGGGKSWYEQYF. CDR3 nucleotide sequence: TGCGCCAGCAGCTTGGGAGGGGGAAAGAGTTGGTACGAGCAGTACTTC.

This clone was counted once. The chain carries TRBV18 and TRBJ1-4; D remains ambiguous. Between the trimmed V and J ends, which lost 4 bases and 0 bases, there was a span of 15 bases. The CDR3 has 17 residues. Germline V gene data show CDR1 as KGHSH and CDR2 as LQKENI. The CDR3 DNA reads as TGTGCCAGCTCACAGATGGAGTACCCTTCAACTAATGAAAAACTGTTTTTT. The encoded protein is CASSQMEYPSTNEKLFF.

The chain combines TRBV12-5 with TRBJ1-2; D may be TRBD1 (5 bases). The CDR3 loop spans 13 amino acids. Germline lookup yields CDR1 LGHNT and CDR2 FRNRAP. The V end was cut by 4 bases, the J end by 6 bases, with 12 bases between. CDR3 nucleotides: TGTGCTAGTGGTTATGGACGGGACCATGGCTACACCTTC. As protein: CASGYGRDHGYTF.

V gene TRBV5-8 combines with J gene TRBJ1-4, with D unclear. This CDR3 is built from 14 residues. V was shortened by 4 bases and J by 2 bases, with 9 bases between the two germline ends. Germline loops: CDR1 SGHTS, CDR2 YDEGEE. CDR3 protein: CASSVRRTNEKLFF. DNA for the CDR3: TGTGCCAGCAGCGTCAGAAGGACTAATGAAAAACTGTTTTTT.

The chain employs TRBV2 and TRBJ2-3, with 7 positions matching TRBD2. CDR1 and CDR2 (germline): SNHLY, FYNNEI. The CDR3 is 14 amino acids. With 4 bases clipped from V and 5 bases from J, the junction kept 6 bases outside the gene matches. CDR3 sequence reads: CASSVGRGKDTQYF. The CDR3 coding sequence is TGTGCCAGCAGTGTAGGGAGGGGAAAAGATACGCAGTATTTT.

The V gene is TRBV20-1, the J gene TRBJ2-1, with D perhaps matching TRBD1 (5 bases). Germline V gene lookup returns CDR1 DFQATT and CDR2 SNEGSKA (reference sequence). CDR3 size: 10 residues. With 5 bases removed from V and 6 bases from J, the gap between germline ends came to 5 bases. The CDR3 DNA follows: TGCAGTGCTGACAGCAATGAGCAGTTCTTC. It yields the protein CSADSNEQFF.

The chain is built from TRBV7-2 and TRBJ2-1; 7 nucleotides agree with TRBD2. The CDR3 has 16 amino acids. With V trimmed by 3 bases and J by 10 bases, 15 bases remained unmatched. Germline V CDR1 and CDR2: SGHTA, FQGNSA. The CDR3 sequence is CASSFGFGGGIGEQFF. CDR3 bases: TGTGCCAGCAGCTTCGGGTTTGGGGGAGGGATCGGGGAGCAGTTCTTC.

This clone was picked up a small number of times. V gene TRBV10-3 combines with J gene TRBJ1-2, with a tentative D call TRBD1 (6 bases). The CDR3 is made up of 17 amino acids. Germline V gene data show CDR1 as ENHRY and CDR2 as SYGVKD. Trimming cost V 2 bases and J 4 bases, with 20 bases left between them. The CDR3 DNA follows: TGTGCCATCAGTGAGATTTCCGTGGGGCAGGGGCGCTATGGCTACACCTTC. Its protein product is CAISEISVGQGRYGYTF.